Listed below are T cell receptor beta chains from one sample, sequenced in a study of shared clonotypes between healthy human individuals. The table came from immunoSEQ multiplex PCR; TCRdb's copy has only in-frame clones and leaves some out. The sample has 780,000 or so clones, approximately 77% seen once; the top ten hold over 1.5%. The sequenced material came from memory CD4+ T cells sorted from blood. These receptors all come from a woman aged 30 to 39 in good health. Both conserved end residues are part of each CDR3. Fields, in order: V gene, clone size, D gene, J gene, CDR3 DNA, CDR3 protein. A D gene is named only where the DNA matches it firmly. The size entry is marked missing in some rows and otherwise reads once, few, many or a size class.

TRBV28	few	.	TRBJ1-5	TGTGCCAGCAGGCGGAGTTGGGGGAGCAATCAGCCCCAGCATTTT	CASRRSWGSNQPQHF
TRBV28	.	.	TRBJ2-7	TGTGCCAGCAGTTTATCGGGACCTCCTTACGAGCAGTACTTC	CASSLSGPPYEQYF
TRBV6-4	.	.	TRBJ2-7	TGTGCCAGCAGTGACCGGAGCTACGAGCAGTACTTC	CASSDRSYEQYF
TRBV19	.	.	TRBJ2-5	TGTGCCAGTAGGACCTCGCCAGGGAACCAAGAGACCCAGTACTTC	CASRTSPGNQETQYF
TRBV30	.	.	TRBJ2-5	TGTGCCTGGAGTCGCGGGTCATGGGAGACCCAGTACTTC	CAWSRGSWETQYF
TRBV25-1	.	.	TRBJ1-1	TGTGCCAGCAGTCCGGGACGTCAAAGCACTGAAGCTTTCTTT	CASSPGRQSTEAFF
TRBV19	.	.	TRBJ1-1	TGTGCCAGTAGGACTGTACAGGGTAACACTGAAGCTTTCTTT	CASRTVQGNTEAFF
TRBV25-1	many	.	TRBJ2-3	TGTGCCAGCAGTATACCAGGGCAAGATACGCAGTATTTT	CASSIPGQDTQYF
TRBV21-1	few	.	TRBJ1-4	TGTGCCAGCATGGCCACTAATGAAAAACTGTTTTTT	CASMATNEKLFF
TRBV11-2	.	.	TRBJ2-7	TGTGCCAGCACCCCTGGGGTATACGAGCAGTACTTC	CASTPGVYEQYF
TRBV7-6	.	.	TRBJ1-3	TGTGCCAGCAGCTTAGTTAGTTTACAGGGTGCTGGAAACACCATATATTTT	CASSLVSLQGAGNTIYF
TRBV15	.	TRBD2	TRBJ2-1	TGTGCCACCAGCAGGATGAGCGGGAGTCAGTCCTACAATGAGCAGTTCTTC	CATSRMSGSQSYNEQFF
TRBV2	.	.	TRBJ2-5	TGTGCCAGCAGGACCTCCGGGGGGCGGGTGACCCAGTACTTC	CASRTSGGRVTQYF
TRBV18	.	.	TRBJ2-5	TGTGCCAGCTCACCGATCTCGGAGGGAGAGACCCAGTACTTC	CASSPISEGETQYF
TRBV7-3	.	.	TRBJ2-7	TGTGCCAGCAGCCTACCCGGGACAAGGTCCAACGAGCAGTACTTC	CASSLPGTRSNEQYF
TRBV7-6	.	.	TRBJ1-5	TGTGCCAGCAGCCGGGGACTGTGGAATCAGCCCCAGCATTTT	CASSRGLWNQPQHF
TRBV5-6	once	.	TRBJ1-2	TGTGCCAGCAGCTTAACGCAGGGCCGCTATGGCTACACCTTC	CASSLTQGRYGYTF
TRBV25-1	.	.	TRBJ1-4	TGTGCCAGCAGTGAACCGCCAGGGAAGGCAACTAATGAAAAACTGTTTTTT	CASSEPPGKATNEKLFF
TRBV5-4	.	TRBD1	TRBJ1-1	TGTGCCAGCAGCTTGGCTACAGGGGGCCTCACTGAAGCTTTCTTT	CASSLATGGLTEAFF
TRBV5-1	few	TRBD2	TRBJ2-2	TGCGCCAGCAGCTTGGAGCCGGGAGGAACCGGGGAGCTGTTTTTT	CASSLEPGGTGELFF
TRBV4-1	.	TRBD1	TRBJ1-2	TGCGCCAGCAGCCTAGCGACAGGGGACTACTATGGCTACACCTTC	CASSLATGDYYGYTF
TRBV2	.	TRBD1	TRBJ2-7	TGTGCCAGCAGTTTCCAGGGGGAGTCCTACGAGCAGTACTTC	CASSFQGESYEQYF
TRBV5-8	.	.	TRBJ2-7	TGTGCCAGCAGCTTGGGGGACGTCGCCTACGAGCAGTACTTC	CASSLGDVAYEQYF
TRBV2	.	.	TRBJ2-1	TGTGCCAGCAGTGAGTTCAGGGAGCAGTTCTTC	CASSEFREQFF
TRBV5-4	.	.	TRBJ2-1	TGTGCCAGCAGCTTGGTTGGCGTCGGTGAGCAGTTCTTC	CASSLVGVGEQFF
TRBV27	.	TRBD2	TRBJ2-3	TGTGCCAGCAAGTTACTAGCGGGAGGTGGCACAGATACGCAGTATTTT	CASKLLAGGGTDTQYF
TRBV30	.	.	TRBJ2-7	TGTGCCTGGAGTATGTCAGCCACCTACGAGCAGTACTTC	CAWSMSATYEQYF
TRBV5-4	.	TRBD2	TRBJ2-1	TGTGCCAGCAGCTTGTTAGGGTTGGCGGGGGACAATGAGCAGTTCTTC	CASSLLGLAGDNEQFF
TRBV27	.	.	TRBJ1-2	TGTGCCAGCAGCTCTGGGGCAGGTGGCTACACCTTC	CASSSGAGGYTF
TRBV29-1	.	TRBD1	TRBJ1-1	TGCAGCGTTGAACCTCAGGGGGCGCGGAGGACTGAAGCTTTCTTT	CSVEPQGARRTEAFF
TRBV28	.	TRBD2	TRBJ2-2	TGTGCCAGCAGTTTATCGAGCGGGAGGGTCGGCACCGGGGAGCTGTTTTTT	CASSLSSGRVGTGELFF
TRBV7-8	.	.	TRBJ2-5	TGTGCCAGCAGCCCTAGAGGGATGTTAGAGACCCAGTACTTC	CASSPRGMLETQYF
TRBV7-9	.	TRBD2	TRBJ2-7	TGTGCCAGCAGCTTGGGAGGGCCCTACGAGCAGTACTTC	CASSLGGPYEQYF
TRBV7-7	.	TRBD1	TRBJ1-4	TGTGCCAGCAGCTTAGGACAGGGTGAAAGTGAAAAACTGTTTTTT	CASSLGQGESEKLFF
TRBV7-8	few	TRBD1	TRBJ1-1	TGTGCCAGCAGCCCCCTCACCGGGACAGGGGCGGCAGCTTTCTTT	CASSPLTGTGAAAFF
TRBV5-4	.	.	TRBJ1-1	TGTGCCAGCAGCTTGGGGCCCGCTTGGGGTGTATCGAGGCACACTGAAGCTTTCTTT	CASSLGPAWGVSRHTEAFF
TRBV27	.	TRBD2	TRBJ2-1	TGTGCCAGCAGTTCCGTCCGGGGGGATGAGCAGTTCTTC	CASSSVRGDEQFF
TRBV19	.	TRBD2	TRBJ2-3	TGTGCCAGTAGTCAAAACGGACGGGGGGGACTAGCGGCACCAGTCATTACAGATACGCAGTATTTT	CASSQNGRGGLAAPVITDTQYF
TRBV28	.	.	TRBJ1-4	TGTGCCGTCCATAGCCCGGACAGCGGTGAAAAACTGTTTTTT	CAVHSPDSGEKLFF
TRBV5-4	.	TRBD1	TRBJ1-1	TGTGCCAGCAGCTTGCTACAGGGGACGGTCACTGAAGCTTTCTTT	CASSLLQGTVTEAFF
TRBV6-6	few	TRBD1	TRBJ1-5	TGTGCCAGCAGTCAATCGGACAGGGTTAGCAATCAGCCCCAGCATTTT	CASSQSDRVSNQPQHF
TRBV29-1	.	.	TRBJ2-1	TGCAGCGTTGAAGAAGGCGGCCAGGTGGCTCTCTATTACAATGAGCAGTTCTTC	CSVEEGGQVALYYNEQFF
TRBV19	.	.	TRBJ2-5	TGTGCCAGTAGTGTGAACGGGGGAAAAGAGACCCAGTACTTC	CASSVNGGKETQYF
TRBV9	.	.	TRBJ2-7	TGTGCCAGCAGCGAGAATTTTGGGACCTACGAGCAGTACTTC	CASSENFGTYEQYF
TRBV19	.	TRBD1	TRBJ1-1	TGTGCCAGTAGTCCCCGGACAGGGCTTAACACTGAAGCTTTCTTT	CASSPRTGLNTEAFF
TRBV28	.	.	TRBJ1-5	TGTGCCAGCAGTGGGACTCGTTCCCCGGGTCAGCCCCAGCATTTT	CASSGTRSPGQPQHF
TRBV28	.	TRBD1	TRBJ1-1	TGTGCCAGCAGCACTGCCGGGACAGGGTACACTGAAGCTTTCTTT	CASSTAGTGYTEAFF
TRBV5-4	.	TRBD1	TRBJ1-2	TGTGCCAGCAGCGGGACAGGGTACTATGGCTACACCTTC	CASSGTGYYGYTF
TRBV2	.	TRBD1	TRBJ1-1	TGTGCCAGCAGAATCGGACAGGGGGCTTTTTACGGTGAAGCTTTCTTT	CASRIGQGAFYGEAFF